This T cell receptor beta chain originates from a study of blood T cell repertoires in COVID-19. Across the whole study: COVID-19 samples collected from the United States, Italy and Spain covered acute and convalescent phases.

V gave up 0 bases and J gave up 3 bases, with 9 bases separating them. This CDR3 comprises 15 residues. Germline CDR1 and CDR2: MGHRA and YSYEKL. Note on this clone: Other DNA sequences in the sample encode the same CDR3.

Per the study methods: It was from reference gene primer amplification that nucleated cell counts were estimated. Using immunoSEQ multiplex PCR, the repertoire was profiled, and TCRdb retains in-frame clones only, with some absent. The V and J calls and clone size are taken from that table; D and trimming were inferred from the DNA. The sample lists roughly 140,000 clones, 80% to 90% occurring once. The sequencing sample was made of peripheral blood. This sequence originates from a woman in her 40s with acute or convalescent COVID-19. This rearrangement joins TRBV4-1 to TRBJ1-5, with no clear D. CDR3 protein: CASSQEEEVNQPQHF. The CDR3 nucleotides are TGCGCCAGCAGCCAAGAAGAAGAGGTCAATCAGCCCCAGCATTTT.